Listed below are T cell receptor beta chains from one sample, sequenced in a study of T cells in Graves' hyperthyroidism and ophthalmopathy. Each CDR3 protein is one row after TCRdb ran MiXCR on the multiplex PCR reads. The sample has a few hundred thousand distinct CDR3 sequences, around 17% seen once. Sequenced sample: blood. The receptors were gathered from a man aged 40-55 years with Graves' hyperthyroidism. CDR3s include the opening cysteine and the closing phenylalanine or tryptophan. The D gene is left open where the match is weak. The size field is filled for only some rows; it gives once, few, many or a size class.

d_gene: TRBD2; v_gene: TRBV7-8; j_gene: TRBJ2-7; abundance: many; CDR3aa: CASSSRGGSGYEQYF; CDR3nt: TGTGCCAGCAGCTCTCGGGGGGGCTCTGGCTACGAGCAGTACTTC
d_gene: TRBD2; v_gene: TRBV5-1; j_gene: TRBJ2-7; abundance: many; CDR3aa: CASSIGLADLGEQYF; CDR3nt: TGCGCCAGCAGTATTGGACTAGCGGACCTCGGCGAGCAGTACTTC
d_gene: NA; v_gene: TRBV7-3; j_gene: TRBJ1-1; abundance: many; CDR3aa: CASSPVLVAVNTEAFF; CDR3nt: TGTGCCAGCAGCCCGGTCCTGGTTGCGGTGAACACTGAAGCTTTCTTT
d_gene: NA; v_gene: TRBV2; j_gene: TRBJ1-2; abundance: many; CDR3aa: CASSRNIYGYTF; CDR3nt: TGTGCCAGCAGTAGGAATATCTATGGCTACACCTTC
d_gene: NA; v_gene: TRBV7-2; j_gene: TRBJ2-3; abundance: many; CDR3aa: CASSPTTFSSTDTQYF; CDR3nt: TGTGCCAGCAGCCCCACCACCTTTTCTAGCACAGATACGCAGTATTTT
d_gene: TRBD1; v_gene: TRBV6-1; j_gene: TRBJ1-1; abundance: many; CDR3aa: CASRDSSNTEAFF; CDR3nt: TGTGCCAGCCGGGACAGTTCGAACACTGAAGCTTTCTTT
d_gene: TRBD1; v_gene: TRBV12-3/TRBV12-4; j_gene: TRBJ1-5; abundance: many; CDR3aa: CASSFGPGQVKYQPQHF; CDR3nt: TGTGCCAGCAGTTTCGGCCCGGGACAGGTCAAATATCAGCCCCAGCATTTT
d_gene: NA; v_gene: TRBV7-9; j_gene: TRBJ1-1; abundance: many; CDR3aa: CASESYNTEAFF; CDR3nt: TGTGCCAGCGAGAGTTATAACACTGAAGCTTTCTTT
d_gene: TRBD2; v_gene: TRBV11-2; j_gene: TRBJ2-3; abundance: many; CDR3aa: CASSFSAGGGTDTQYF; CDR3nt: TGTGCCAGCAGCTTCTCAGCCGGGGGGGGCACAGATACGCAGTATTTT
d_gene: NA; v_gene: TRBV20-1; j_gene: TRBJ2-3; abundance: NA; CDR3aa: CSATGVRGAGDTQYF; CDR3nt: TGCAGTGCCACCGGGGTGAGGGGGGCGGGAGATACGCAGTATTTT
d_gene: NA; v_gene: TRBV5-5; j_gene: TRBJ1-3; abundance: NA; CDR3aa: CASSLERAGNTIYF; CDR3nt: TGTGCCAGCAGCTTGGAGCGGGCAGGAAACACCATATATTTT
d_gene: TRBD2; v_gene: TRBV12-3/TRBV12-4; j_gene: TRBJ2-3; abundance: many; CDR3aa: CASSFRAGGLDTQYF; CDR3nt: TGTGCCAGCAGTTTTCGTGCGGGGGGGCTAGATACGCAGTATTTT
d_gene: TRBD1; v_gene: TRBV7-2; j_gene: TRBJ1-2; abundance: many; CDR3aa: CASSFQQGGGYGYTF; CDR3nt: TGTGCCAGCAGCTTCCAACAGGGGGGGGGGTATGGCTACACCTTC
d_gene: NA; v_gene: TRBV18; j_gene: TRBJ1-1; abundance: NA; CDR3aa: CASSHQVNTEAFF; CDR3nt: TGTGCCAGCTCACATCAGGTGAACACTGAAGCTTTCTTT
d_gene: TRBD1; v_gene: TRBV27; j_gene: TRBJ1-6; abundance: many; CDR3aa: CASSQGQDYNSPLHF; CDR3nt: TGTGCCAGCAGTCAAGGACAGGACTATAATTCACCCCTCCACTTT
d_gene: NA; v_gene: TRBV7-2; j_gene: TRBJ2-3; abundance: NA; CDR3aa: CASGLEGGSIDTQYF; CDR3nt: TGTGCCAGCGGATTAGAGGGGGGCTCGATAGATACGCAGTATTTT
d_gene: TRBD2; v_gene: TRBV4-3; j_gene: TRBJ2-3; abundance: few; CDR3aa: CASSQATAGGRDTQYF; CDR3nt: TGCGCCAGCAGCCAAGCTACCGCCGGGGGGAGAGATACGCAGTATTTT
d_gene: NA; v_gene: TRBV30; j_gene: TRBJ1-2; abundance: many; CDR3aa: CAWSRDASFDGYTF; CDR3nt: TGTGCCTGGAGCCGGGACGCGTCTTTCGATGGCTACACCTTC
d_gene: NA; v_gene: TRBV5-1; j_gene: TRBJ2-2; abundance: many; CDR3aa: CASSLYANTGELFF; CDR3nt: TGCGCCAGCAGCTTATACGCGAACACCGGGGAGCTGTTTTTT
d_gene: TRBD1; v_gene: TRBV30; j_gene: TRBJ1-4; abundance: many; CDR3aa: CACHPKGTGVEKLFF; CDR3nt: TGTGCCTGCCACCCTAAGGGGACAGGGGTTGAAAAACTGTTTTTT
d_gene: TRBD1; v_gene: TRBV2; j_gene: TRBJ1-1; abundance: many; CDR3aa: CASSTGGNTEAFF; CDR3nt: TGTGCCAGCAGCACAGGGGGAAACACTGAAGCTTTCTTT
d_gene: TRBD1; v_gene: TRBV6-2/TRBV6-3; j_gene: TRBJ1-5; abundance: many; CDR3aa: CASSYWQGDQPQHF; CDR3nt: TGTGCCAGCAGTTACTGGCAGGGGGATCAGCCCCAGCATTTT
d_gene: NA; v_gene: TRBV3-1; j_gene: TRBJ2-6; abundance: many; CDR3aa: CASKIGANVLTF; CDR3nt: TGTGCCAGCAAGATTGGGGCCAACGTCCTGACTTTC
d_gene: NA; v_gene: TRBV2; j_gene: TRBJ1-5; abundance: many; CDR3aa: CASRFYSNQPQHF; CDR3nt: TGTGCCAGCCGGTTTTATAGCAATCAGCCCCAGCATTTT
d_gene: NA; v_gene: TRBV20-1; j_gene: TRBJ1-5; abundance: few; CDR3aa: CSARVRTGQGLQPQHF; CDR3nt: TGCAGTGCTAGAGTACGGACGGGGCAGGGCTTGCAGCCCCAGCATTTT
d_gene: NA; v_gene: TRBV24-1; j_gene: TRBJ1-5; abundance: few; CDR3aa: CATSLGGQPQHF; CDR3nt: TGTGCCACCTCTCTGGGGGGACAGCCCCAGCATTTT
d_gene: NA; v_gene: TRBV7-2; j_gene: TRBJ2-3; abundance: NA; CDR3aa: CASSGQDLDTQYF; CDR3nt: TGTGCCAGCAGCGGTCAGGATTTAGATACGCAGTATTTT
d_gene: NA; v_gene: TRBV12-3/TRBV12-4; j_gene: TRBJ1-1; abundance: many; CDR3aa: CASSLALLGRPNTEAFF; CDR3nt: TGTGCCAGCAGTTTAGCGCTTCTGGGCAGGCCGAACACTGAAGCTTTCTTT
d_gene: TRBD1; v_gene: TRBV7-2; j_gene: TRBJ1-2; abundance: many; CDR3aa: CASSFGTGSYGYTF; CDR3nt: TGTGCCAGCAGCTTCGGGACAGGGTCCTATGGCTACACCTTC
d_gene: NA; v_gene: TRBV24-1; j_gene: TRBJ2-1; abundance: many; CDR3aa: CATSDLFLGINEQFF; CDR3nt: TGTGCCACCAGTGATTTGTTCCTTGGGATCAATGAGCAGTTCTTC
d_gene: NA; v_gene: TRBV6-1; j_gene: TRBJ1-1; abundance: many; CDR3aa: CASRISVLNTEAFF; CDR3nt: TGTGCCAGCAGAATCAGCGTTTTGAACACTGAAGCTTTCTTT
d_gene: NA; v_gene: TRBV20-1; j_gene: TRBJ1-2; abundance: many; CDR3aa: CSTRRYYGYTF; CDR3nt: TGCAGTACCAGGCGCTACTATGGCTACACCTTC
d_gene: TRBD2; v_gene: TRBV7-8; j_gene: TRBJ2-5; abundance: many; CDR3aa: CASIAAGGLETQYF; CDR3nt: TGTGCCAGCATCGCAGCGGGGGGATTAGAGACCCAGTACTTC
d_gene: NA; v_gene: TRBV18; j_gene: TRBJ1-1; abundance: many; CDR3aa: CASSPPTANTEAFF; CDR3nt: TGTGCCAGCTCACCACCGACGGCGAACACTGAAGCTTTCTTT
d_gene: NA; v_gene: TRBV6-2/TRBV6-3; j_gene: TRBJ1-5; abundance: NA; CDR3aa: CASSFSIYQPQHF; CDR3nt: TGTGCCAGCAGCTTCTCGATTTATCAGCCCCAGCATTTT
d_gene: NA; v_gene: TRBV28; j_gene: TRBJ1-1; abundance: many; CDR3aa: CASSLRQEYTEAFF; CDR3nt: TGTGCCAGCAGTTTGCGGCAGGAATACACTGAAGCTTTCTTT
d_gene: NA; v_gene: TRBV5-6; j_gene: TRBJ2-5; abundance: many; CDR3aa: CASSFRVGKETQYF; CDR3nt: TGTGCCAGCAGCTTTAGGGTCGGGAAAGAGACCCAGTACTTC
d_gene: NA; v_gene: TRBV30; j_gene: TRBJ1-1; abundance: many; CDR3aa: CAVPGKLNTEAFF; CDR3nt: TGTGCCGTTCCCGGGAAACTGAACACTGAAGCTTTCTTT
d_gene: NA; v_gene: TRBV20-1; j_gene: TRBJ2-3; abundance: few; CDR3aa: CSARDPQLRGDTQYF; CDR3nt: TGCAGTGCTAGGGACCCACAGCTCCGTGGAGATACGCAGTATTTT
d_gene: NA; v_gene: TRBV28; j_gene: TRBJ1-1; abundance: NA; CDR3aa: CASSSSGGRSEAFF; CDR3nt: TGTGCCAGCAGTTCCTCGGGGGGGAGGTCTGAAGCTTTCTTT
d_gene: NA; v_gene: TRBV6-2/TRBV6-3; j_gene: TRBJ1-2; abundance: few; CDR3aa: CASSPHRVSGNYGYTF; CDR3nt: TGTGCCAGCAGTCCCCACAGGGTTTCGGGTAACTATGGCTACACCTTC
d_gene: NA; v_gene: TRBV18; j_gene: TRBJ2-1; abundance: NA; CDR3aa: CASSPVRTSYNEQFF; CDR3nt: TGTGCCAGCTCACCGGTGAGGACCTCCTACAATGAGCAGTTCTTC
d_gene: NA; v_gene: TRBV5-1; j_gene: TRBJ2-1; abundance: many; CDR3aa: CASKDLPPIYNEQFF; CDR3nt: TGCGCCAGTAAAGACCTCCCACCGATCTACAATGAGCAGTTCTTC
d_gene: TRBD1; v_gene: TRBV6-5; j_gene: TRBJ1-4; abundance: many; CDR3aa: CASSLQGARSEKLFF; CDR3nt: TGTGCCAGCAGTTTGCAGGGGGCGCGGAGTGAAAAACTGTTTTTT
d_gene: TRBD2; v_gene: TRBV11-3; j_gene: TRBJ2-7; abundance: NA; CDR3aa: CASSTGASGTYEQYF; CDR3nt: TGTGCCAGCAGCACGGGGGCTAGCGGGACCTACGAGCAGTACTTC
d_gene: NA; v_gene: TRBV15; j_gene: TRBJ2-3; abundance: few; CDR3aa: CATSRDRAGYGTQYF; CDR3nt: TGTGCCACCAGCAGAGACAGGGCGGGGTACGGTACGCAGTATTTT
d_gene: TRBD1; v_gene: TRBV6-1; j_gene: TRBJ2-2; abundance: many; CDR3aa: CASTTGAGSNTGELFF; CDR3nt: TGTGCCAGCACCACAGGGGCAGGTTCGAACACCGGGGAGCTGTTTTTT
d_gene: TRBD1; v_gene: TRBV14; j_gene: TRBJ1-2; abundance: many; CDR3aa: CASSPSSIDRDIGYTF; CDR3nt: TGTGCCAGCAGCCCCTCATCCATCGACAGGGATATAGGCTACACCTTC
d_gene: TRBD2; v_gene: TRBV7-2; j_gene: TRBJ2-1; abundance: few; CDR3aa: CASSVSGGLYNEQFF; CDR3nt: TGTGCCAGCAGCGTGTCGGGGGGGCTCTACAATGAGCAGTTCTTC
d_gene: NA; v_gene: TRBV12-3/TRBV12-4; j_gene: TRBJ1-2; abundance: few; CDR3aa: CASSAREHYGYTF; CDR3nt: TGTGCCAGCAGTGCCAGGGAACACTATGGCTACACCTTC
d_gene: TRBD2; v_gene: TRBV7-3; j_gene: TRBJ2-5; abundance: few; CDR3aa: CASSRLAGTQETQYF; CDR3nt: TGTGCCAGCTCCCGACTAGCGGGGACTCAAGAGACCCAGTACTTC
d_gene: NA; v_gene: TRBV6-1; j_gene: TRBJ1-1; abundance: few; CDR3aa: CAGGRRGMNTEAFF; CDR3nt: TGTGCCGGGGGGAGGAGGGGTATGAACACTGAAGCTTTCTTT
d_gene: NA; v_gene: TRBV24-1; j_gene: TRBJ2-5; abundance: NA; CDR3aa: CATSHEQGGGQETQYF; CDR3nt: TGTGCCACCAGTCATGAGCAGGGGGGAGGTCAAGAGACCCAGTACTTC
d_gene: NA; v_gene: TRBV20-1; j_gene: TRBJ2-3; abundance: NA; CDR3aa: CSARDPTTDTQYF; CDR3nt: TGCAGTGCTAGAGATCCCACTACAGATACGCAGTATTTT
d_gene: NA; v_gene: TRBV5-4; j_gene: TRBJ2-2; abundance: NA; CDR3aa: CASSLVQSTGELFF; CDR3nt: TGTGCCAGCAGCTTGGTCCAGAGCACCGGGGAGCTGTTTTTT
d_gene: NA; v_gene: TRBV2; j_gene: TRBJ1-4; abundance: many; CDR3aa: CASSRLGDVEKLFF; CDR3nt: TGTGCCAGCAGCCGCCTAGGGGACGTTGAAAAACTGTTTTTT